The entry that follows covers one T cell receptor (beta chain) sequence. Survey-level immunoSEQ sequencing profiled the TCR beta repertoire. The repertoire was sequenced with immunoSEQ multiplex PCR; TCRdb's copy has only in-frame clones and lacks some. The sample has roughly 68,000 clones, 85% to 95% seen once. The sequence was collected from a middle-aged man with rheumatoid arthritis. Sequenced sample: PBMCs.

In DNA, the CDR3 is TGTGCCAGCAGTTCCCGGGACAGGGCGGACTACGAGCAGTACTTC. The encoded protein is CASSSRDRADYEQYF. The V call is TRBV28, the J call TRBJ2-7; 9 bases fit TRBD1. Germline V gene sequence: CDR1 MDHEN, CDR2 SYDVKM. This CDR3 spans 15 amino acids. V shed 4 bases and J 3 bases; nucleotides not matched to a gene: 7. The full variable domain, its missing parts supplied by reference TRBV28 and TRBJ2-7, is DVKVTQSSRYLVKRTGEKVFLECVQDMDHENMFWYRQDPGLGLRLIYFSYDVKMKEKGDIPEGYSVSREKKERFSLILESASTNQTSMYLCASSSRDRADYEQYFGPGTRLTVT.